A selection of T cell receptor beta chains follows, all from one sample in a study of T cell responses to AZD1222 COVID-19 vaccine. Assay: immunoSEQ multiplex PCR; the TCRdb copy retains only in-frame clones and omits some. Seen here are more than 110,000 clones, 80% to 90% observed once, and the top ten hold around 8.6%. The sample consisted of peripheral blood, taken on day 0 of AZD1222 vaccination. Receptors originate from an adult in good health. Each CDR3 is given with its conserved first and last residue. A D gene is named only where the DNA matches it firmly. Size tells how often a clone was seen (once, few, many) or the class of an expanded clone, and some rows leave it out.

V gene	J gene	D gene	clone size	CDR3 DNA	CDR3 protein
TRBV6-5	TRBJ2-2	TRBD2	.	TGTGCCAATATGACTAGCCACACCGGGGAGCTGTTTTTT	CANMTSHTGELFF
TRBV4-2	TRBJ2-3	TRBD1	.	TGTGCCAGCAGCCAAGGAGGACAGGGCACAGATACGCAGTATTTT	CASSQGGQGTDTQYF
TRBV9	TRBJ1-6	.	.	TGTGCCAGCAGCGTAGGGACCCTCGGCGGGCCCCTCCACTTT	CASSVGTLGGPLHF
TRBV3-1/TRBV3-2	TRBJ2-1	.	.	TGTGCCAGCAGCTACAGGGTTCATGAGCAGTTCTTC	CASSYRVHEQFF
TRBV29-1	TRBJ2-7	.	few	TGCAGCGTTGTGCCAGCGAAGGACGAGCAGTACTTC	CSVVPAKDEQYF
TRBV2	TRBJ2-2	.	many	TGTGCCAGCAGTGTGCCCGGGGAGCTGTTTTTT	CASSVPGELFF
TRBV11-2	TRBJ2-7	.	.	TGTGCCAGCAGCTTAGAGGTAGGACGAACCTACGAGCAGTACTTC	CASSLEVGRTYEQYF
TRBV11-2	TRBJ2-3	.	.	TGTGCCAGCAGCTTAGGAGGGATTGGCGCGGATACGCAGTATTTT	CASSLGGIGADTQYF
TRBV11-3	TRBJ2-3	TRBD2	.	TGTGCCAGCAGCTTTGGACTAGCGGGAGCCGACGCTAGCACAGATACGCAGTATTTT	CASSFGLAGADASTDTQYF
TRBV7-8	TRBJ1-4	TRBD1	.	TGTGCCAGCAGCCTCTACGGGACAGGGGCCGGTAATGAAAAACTGTTTTTT	CASSLYGTGAGNEKLFF
TRBV27	TRBJ2-6	.	once	TGTGCCAGCAGTTTGCTGTTATCGTCTGGGGCCAACGTCCTGACTTTC	CASSLLLSSGANVLTF
TRBV7-9	TRBJ2-1	TRBD2	.	TGTGCCAGCAGCTTAAAACTAGCGGAGCTTCGCCAGCAGTTCTTC	CASSLKLAELRQQFF
TRBV5-1	TRBJ2-1	.	.	TGCGCCAGCAGCATCGGGGATTCCTACAATGAGCAGTTCTTC	CASSIGDSYNEQFF
TRBV6-4	TRBJ1-5	.	.	TGTGCCACCATGGTTACGGGGAAGTTCAATCAGCCCCAGCATTTT	CATMVTGKFNQPQHF
TRBV2	TRBJ2-2	TRBD1	.	TGTGCCAGCAGTGGACAGGGGTTTGACGGGGAGCTGTTTTTT	CASSGQGFDGELFF
TRBV5-1	TRBJ2-7	.	.	TGCGCCAGCAGCTTGGTATATCCCTACGAGCAGTACTTC	CASSLVYPYEQYF
TRBV4-1	TRBJ2-1	.	few	TGCGCCAGCAGCCAAGAAATAGGCAGTAGCTCCTACAATGAGCAGTTCTTC	CASSQEIGSSSYNEQFF